This TCR beta chain was obtained from a study of cytomegalovirus exposure and HLA in healthy donors. The CDR3 has 15 amino acids. The germline V gene has CDR1 SEHNR and CDR2 FQNEAQ (reference sequence). V lost 1 base and J lost 3; bases outside the gene matches: 5. With 60 Vbeta and 13 Jbeta primers, the PCR was carried out. Generated by immunoSEQ multiplex PCR, the TCRdb table keeps only in-frame clones and is missing some. This repertoire shows approximately 210,000 clones, 85% to 90% found once; its top ten account for over 1%. V usage is TRBV7-9 and J usage is TRBJ2-7; 8 positions match TRBD1. The material sequenced was PBMCs. This receptor was taken from a man younger than 45 in good health and CMV-seronegative. The chain's CDR3 is CASSLGQGANYEQYF. The CDR3, as DNA: TGTGCCAGCAGCTTAGGGCAGGGGGCTAACTACGAGCAGTACTTC.